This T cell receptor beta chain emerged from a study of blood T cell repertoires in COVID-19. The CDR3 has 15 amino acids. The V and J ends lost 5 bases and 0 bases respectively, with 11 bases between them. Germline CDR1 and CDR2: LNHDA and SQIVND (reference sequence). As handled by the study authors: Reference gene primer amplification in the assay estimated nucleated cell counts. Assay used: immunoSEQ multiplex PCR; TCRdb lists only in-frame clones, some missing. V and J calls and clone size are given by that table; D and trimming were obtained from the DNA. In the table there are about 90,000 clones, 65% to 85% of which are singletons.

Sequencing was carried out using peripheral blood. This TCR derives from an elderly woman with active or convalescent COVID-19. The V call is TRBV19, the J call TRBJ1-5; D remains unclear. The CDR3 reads CASSVQALSNQPQHF. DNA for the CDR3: TGTGCCAGTAGTGTCCAGGCCCTTAGCAATCAGCCCCAGCATTTT.